This T cell receptor (beta chain) was obtained from a study of T cell responses to AZD1222 COVID-19 vaccine. Regarding the study as a whole: Repertoire sampling was restricted to post-peak T cell response timepoints. The study found Spike-specific TCR breadth and depth rose after two AZD1222 doses. In a largely white British group with more females than males, clonal diversity was possibly underestimated. Spike-wide coverage was observed for vaccine-associated CD4 TCRs, with dominant responses at 160-218 and 743-854.

As regards this clone: The antigen is not known.

This CDR3 comprises 13 residues. Trimming took 7 bases from V and 9 from J; bases not matched to a gene: 9. The germline CDR1 and CDR2 sequences are LNHDA and SQIVND (reference sequence). Produced via immunoSEQ multiplex PCR; TCRdb's table is partial and in-frame only. The profile shows 150,000 to 200,000 clones, 88% of them singletons. The receptor's source is an adult who received the AZD1222 COVID-19 vaccine. This material consisted of peripheral blood, taken 28 days after the second AZD1222 dose. V and J are TRBV19 and TRBJ2-1, with 7 nucleotides matching TRBD2. The CDR3 loop is CASTVSSGLEQFF. The CDR3 DNA sequence: TGTGCCAGTACCGTATCTAGCGGACTTGAGCAGTTCTTC. Full variable domain (outside the CDR3, taken from reference TRBV19 and TRBJ2-1): DGGITQSPKYLFRKEGQNVTLSCEQNLNHDAMYWYRQDPGQGLRLIYYSQIVNDFQKGDIAEGYSVSREKKESFPLTVTSAQKNPTAFYLCASTVSSGLEQFFGPGTRLTVL.